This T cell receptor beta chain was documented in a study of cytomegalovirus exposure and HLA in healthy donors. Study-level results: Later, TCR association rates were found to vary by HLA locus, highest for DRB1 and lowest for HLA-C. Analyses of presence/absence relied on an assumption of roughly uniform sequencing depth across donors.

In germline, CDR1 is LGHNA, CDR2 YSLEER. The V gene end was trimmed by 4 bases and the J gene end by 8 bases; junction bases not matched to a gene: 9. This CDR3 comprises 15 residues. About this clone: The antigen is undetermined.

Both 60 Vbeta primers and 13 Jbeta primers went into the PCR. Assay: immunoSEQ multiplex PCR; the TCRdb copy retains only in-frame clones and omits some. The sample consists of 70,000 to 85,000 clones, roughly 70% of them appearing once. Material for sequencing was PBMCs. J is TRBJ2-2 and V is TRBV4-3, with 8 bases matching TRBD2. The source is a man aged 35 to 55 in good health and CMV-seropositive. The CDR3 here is CASSPSSGGWGELFF. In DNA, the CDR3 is TGCGCCAGCAGCCCCTCGAGCGGGGGATGGGGGGAGCTGTTTTTT.